These 22 T cell receptor beta chains were all obtained from the same sample, sequenced in a study of T cells in Graves' hyperthyroidism and ophthalmopathy. It was RNA transcripts that yielded the amplified TCR beta CDR3 regions. During a first-round RT-PCR of the TCR CDR3, the HTBI primer set was used. TCRdb re-called the multiplex PCR reads through MiXCR, storing one row per CDR3 protein. Seen here are about 620,000 distinct CDR3 sequences, 15% to 20% observed once, and the top ten hold around 4%. The sequenced sample was blood. The source of these receptors is a woman between 25 and 40 years old with Graves' hyperthyroidism.

There are many counts of this clonotype. The CDR3 protein is CASSGQAHTDTQYF. The CDR3 nucleotides are TGTGCCAGCAGTGGTCAGGCCCACACAGATACGCAGTATTTT. The J gene is TRBJ2-3, the V gene TRBV6-1; D not resolved. The germline V and J ends were trimmed by 4 bases and 2 bases, with 10 bases remaining between them. The CDR3 length is 14 residues. CDR1 is MNHNS, CDR2 SASEGT, per germline.

This clonotype was found many times. The gene calls are TRBV11-3 and TRBJ2-1; 9 positions agree with TRBD2. The germline CDR1 and CDR2 sequences are SGHNT and YENEEA. Germline trimming cut 3 bases from V and 5 bases from J; bases unmatched to any gene: 8. The CDR3 covers 16 residues. The CDR3 DNA is TGTGCCAGCAGCTTGGCTAGCGGGGCAGTAAACAATGAGCAGTTCTTC. Protein: CASSLASGAVNNEQFF.

In its sample, this clonotype was seen many times. The V call is TRBV14, the J call TRBJ1-2; perhaps TRBD1 as D (6 bases). Germline CDR1 SGHDN, CDR2 FVKESK. The CDR3 loop spans 13 amino acids. The germline V and J ends were trimmed by 4 bases and 7 bases, with 13 bases remaining between them. In DNA form, the CDR3 reads TGTGCCAGCAGCCCAACTTCAGGGGTTGGCTACACCTTC. This encodes CASSPTSGVGYTF.

The table lists this clonotype with many counts. The chain recombines TRBV27 with TRBJ1-4; 9 nucleotides agree with TRBD1. This CDR3 has 15 residues. Trimming took 6 bases from V and 7 from J; bases not matched to a gene: 9. The germline V gene encodes CDR1 MNHEY and CDR2 SMNVEV (reference sequence). The CDR3 here is CASSTTGTGFEKLFF. CDR3 nucleotide sequence: TGTGCCAGCAGCACGACCGGGACAGGGTTTGAAAAACTGTTTTTT.

This clonotype was counted ten times or more. This chain connects TRBV11-2 to TRBJ2-3; 7 bases agree with TRBD2. The V and J ends lost 6 bases and 1 base, in that order; junction bases with no gene match: 10. Germline V gene sequence: CDR1 SGHAT, CDR2 FQNNGV. This CDR3 is built from 16 residues. Here the CDR3 reads CASRKRLAERTDTQYF. As DNA, the CDR3 is TGTGCCAGCAGGAAGCGGCTAGCGGAACGCACAGATACGCAGTATTTT.

The chain has TRBV6-1 and TRBJ2-7, with 11 bases lining up with TRBD2. Unmatched junction bases numbered 17, after V lost 8 bases and J lost 2 bases. The germline V gene has CDR1 MNHNS and CDR2 SASEGT. The CDR3 extends over 18 amino acids. As DNA, the CDR3 is TGTGCCAGCGACCGGGGGACTAGGACTAGCGGGTTCCCCTACGAGCAGTACTTC. This sequence encodes CASDRGTRTSGFPYEQYF.

The gene calls are TRBV19 and TRBJ2-5; D not resolved. In germline, CDR1 is LNHDA, CDR2 SQIVND (reference sequence). V shed 3 bases and J shed 4 bases, with 6 bases lying between them. CDR3 length equals 12 residues. CDR3 in amino acids: CASSMEGETQYF. DNA for the CDR3: TGTGCCAGTAGTATGGAAGGAGAGACCCAGTACTTC.

This clonotype has a handful of counts. The chain uses TRBV19 and TRBJ2-3, with D maybe TRBD1 (5 bases). The V gene's germline CDR1 is LNHDA and CDR2 SQIVND (reference sequence). The CDR3 is 15 residues long. V was pared by 5 bases and J by 5 bases, with 17 bases between. CDR3 region: CASSRQGRFGDTQYF. CDR3 DNA sequence: TGTGCCAGTAGTCGCCAGGGTAGATTCGGAGATACGCAGTATTTT. Full variable domain (missing parts from reference TRBV19 and TRBJ2-3): DGGITQSPKYLFRKEGQNVTLSCEQNLNHDAMYWYRQDPGQGLRLIYYSQIVNDFQKGDIAEGYSVSREKKESFPLTVTSAQKNPTAFYLCASSRQGRFGDTQYFGPGTRLTVL.

Many counts were recorded for this clonotype. The V gene is TRBV6-1, the J gene TRBJ2-2; 11 bases line up with TRBD2. V lost 7 bases, J lost 4 bases, and 5 bases stayed unmatched. Germline-derived CDR1 and CDR2 are MNHNS and SASEGT. The CDR3 has 15 amino acids. The chain's CDR3 is CASIRSGRATGELFF. The CDR3 DNA reads TGTGCCAGCATCCGTAGCGGGAGGGCCACCGGGGAGCTGTTTTTT.

The sample holds many counts of this clonotype. The chain employs TRBV12-3 or TRBV12-4 and TRBJ1-1, with 8 bases lining up with TRBD1. V was clipped by 2 bases and J by 0 bases; unmatched bases: 5. This CDR3 is built from 16 residues. CDR3: CASSLPWTGLNTEAFF. CDR3 nucleotide sequence: TGTGCCAGCAGTTTACCCTGGACAGGGTTGAACACTGAAGCTTTCTTT.

Ten or more counts support this clonotype. V and J are TRBV28 and TRBJ2-5, with D possibly matching TRBD2 (5 bases). Germline loops: CDR1 MDHEN, CDR2 SYDVKM. CDR3 length equals 13 residues. V gave up 6 bases and J gave up 5 bases, with 13 bases separating them. In DNA, the CDR3 is TGTGCCAGCAGCCCCTCGGGGTGGGAGACCCAGTACTTC. Translated, it gives CASSPSGWETQYF.

This clonotype was seen a handful of times. The chain combines TRBV6-1 with TRBJ1-2; D is perhaps TRBD1 (6 bases). CDR1 is MNHNS and CDR2 is SASEGT in the germline V gene. The germline V and J ends were trimmed by 8 bases and 2 bases, with 18 bases remaining between them. The CDR3 totals 15 residues. The CDR3 loop is CASDLEGTLNYGYTF. The CDR3 DNA sequence: TGTGCCAGCGACCTTGAGGGGACACTGAACTATGGCTACACCTTC.

This clonotype was counted many times. V and J are TRBV20-1 and TRBJ2-3; D possibly matches TRBD1 or TRBD2 (5 bases each). V lost 3 bases to trimming and J lost 3 bases, with 16 bases between them. The germline CDR1 and CDR2 sequences are DFQATT and SNEGSKA (reference sequence). CDR3 length: 15 amino acids. The CDR3 here is CSARVPGPRTDTQYF. As DNA, the CDR3 is TGCAGTGCTAGGGTCCCGGGGCCTAGAACAGATACGCAGTATTTT.

This clonotype has a count of ten or more. The chain couples TRBV2 to TRBJ2-7; a weak D match, TRBD1 (5 bases). Germline CDR1 SNHLY, CDR2 FYNNEI. The CDR3 is 10 amino acids. With 11 bases removed from V and 5 bases from J, the gap between germline ends came to 10 bases. In nucleotides, the CDR3 is TGTGCCTGGAAGGGGAACGAGCAGTACTTC. Encoded protein: CAWKGNEQYF.

This clonotype was picked up many times. The J gene is TRBJ2-7, the V gene TRBV3-1, with D perhaps matching TRBD1 or TRBD2 (5 bases each). Germline V gene sequence: CDR1 LGHDT, CDR2 YNNKEL (reference sequence). The CDR3 consists of 14 residues. The V and J ends lost 4 bases and 0 bases respectively, with 10 bases between them. The CDR3 region is CASSPGTASYEQYF. The DNA for the CDR3 is TGTGCCAGCAGCCCCGGGACGGCCTCCTACGAGCAGTACTTC.

The rearrangement uses TRBV25-1 and TRBJ2-3; 8 bases fit TRBD1. Germline lookup yields CDR1 MGHDK and CDR2 SYGVNS. Trimming removed 1 base from V and 1 base from J; junction bases left unmatched: 4. This CDR3 has 16 amino acids. Here the CDR3 reads CASSESAGGGTDTQYF. CDR3 nucleotides: TGTGCCAGCAGTGAATCAGCAGGGGGCGGCACAGATACGCAGTATTTT.

This clonotype was seen ten or more times. This chain connects TRBV2 to TRBJ2-2, with 10 bases matching TRBD2. CDR1 is SNHLY, CDR2 FYNNEI, per germline. V lost 5 bases to trimming and J lost 3 bases; unmatched junction nucleotides: 9. This CDR3 comprises 17 residues. CDR3 DNA sequence: TGTGCCAGCAGTCCTACCCGGACTAGCGGTTACACCGGGGAGCTGTTTTTT. Its translation: CASSPTRTSGYTGELFF.

This chain joins TRBV6-2 or TRBV6-3 and TRBJ1-2, with 10 bases fitting TRBD1. The CDR3 is 15 residues long. The germline V gene encodes CDR1 MNHEY and CDR2 SVGEGT. With V trimmed by 5 bases and J by 10 bases, 13 bases remained unmatched. CDR3 loop: CASSPPGTGDGDYTF. The CDR3 nucleotides read TGTGCCAGCAGTCCTCCGGGGACAGGGGACGGGGACTACACCTTC.

This clonotype has a handful of counts. This CDR3 is CASSWGQVSGNTIYF. CDR3 nucleotides: TGTGCCAGCAGCTGGGGACAGGTCTCTGGAAACACCATATATTTT. The chain combines TRBV7-2 with TRBJ1-3; 8 bases agree with TRBD1. V lost 4 bases and J lost 0; bases outside the gene matches: 2. This CDR3 has 15 amino acids. Germline V lookup: CDR1 SGHTA, CDR2 FQGNSA.

This clonotype has ten or more counts. The chain recombines TRBV12-3 or TRBV12-4 with TRBJ2-1; unclear D gene. V was clipped by 0 bases and J by 2 bases, with 17 bases between them. CDR3 size: 18 residues. The CDR3 sequence is CASSLALGLVSTYNEQFF. CDR3 coding DNA: TGTGCCAGCAGTTTAGCGCTCGGTTTAGTGTCAACCTACAATGAGCAGTTCTTC.

This clonotype was seen more than once but under ten times. This rearrangement joins TRBV5-1 to TRBJ2-3; weak D call: TRBD1 (6 bases). The CDR3 has 14 residues. V was clipped by 3 bases and J by 3 bases, with 11 bases between them. The germline V gene has CDR1 SGHRS and CDR2 YFSETQ. The CDR3 coding sequence is TGCGCCAGCAGCTGGGCAGGGGCAACAGATACGCAGTATTTT. This sequence encodes CASSWAGATDTQYF. Combining the CDR3 with reference TRBV5-1 and TRBJ2-3 gives the whole variable domain KAGVTQTPRYLIKTRGQQVTLSCSPISGHRSVSWYQQTPGQGLQFLFEYFSETQRNKGNFPGRFSGRQFSNSRSEMNVSTLELGDSALYLCASSWAGATDTQYFGPGTRLTVL.

CDR3 loop: CSARDGSSLTDTQYF. In DNA, the CDR3 is TGCAGTGCTAGAGATGGATCCAGCCTCACAGATACGCAGTATTTT. The J gene is TRBJ2-3, the V gene TRBV20-1; D remains unclear. The V and J ends lost 0 bases and 2 bases respectively, with 12 bases between them. Per germline, CDR1 DFQATT and CDR2 SNEGSKA (reference sequence). This CDR3 has 15 residues.